The sequence of this T cell receptor beta chain was determined in a study of graft-versus-host responses after intestinal transplantation. Study-level findings and limits: Present in recipient marrow, GvH clones included some that appeared first in ileum or blood. Early after transplant, HvG declines were associated with peak levels of circulating GvH clones. Patients who carried graft-donor T cell macrochimerism also had high graft-versus-host to host-versus-graft clonal ratios in their allografts.

Sequencing used immunoSEQ multiplex PCR; TCRdb keeps in-frame clones, though not all of them. The table lists about 71,000 clones, roughly 87% of them singletons. As for this clone: Antigen: not known.

The specimen was unstimulated CD8+ T cells sorted from spleen or lymph node cells, collected before intestinal transplant. This TCR came from a human donor who received an intestinal transplant.

DNA for the CDR3: TGTGCCAGCAGCTTGGCTCCTCTTGACACCGGGGAGCTGTTTTTT. Amino acids: CASSLAPLDTGELFF. This chain uses TRBV5-4 with TRBJ2-2; unclear D gene. This CDR3 comprises 15 residues. Germline loops: CDR1 SGHNT, CDR2 YYREEE (reference sequence). The V gene lost 0 bases and the J gene lost 3 bases, with 9 bases spanning the gap.